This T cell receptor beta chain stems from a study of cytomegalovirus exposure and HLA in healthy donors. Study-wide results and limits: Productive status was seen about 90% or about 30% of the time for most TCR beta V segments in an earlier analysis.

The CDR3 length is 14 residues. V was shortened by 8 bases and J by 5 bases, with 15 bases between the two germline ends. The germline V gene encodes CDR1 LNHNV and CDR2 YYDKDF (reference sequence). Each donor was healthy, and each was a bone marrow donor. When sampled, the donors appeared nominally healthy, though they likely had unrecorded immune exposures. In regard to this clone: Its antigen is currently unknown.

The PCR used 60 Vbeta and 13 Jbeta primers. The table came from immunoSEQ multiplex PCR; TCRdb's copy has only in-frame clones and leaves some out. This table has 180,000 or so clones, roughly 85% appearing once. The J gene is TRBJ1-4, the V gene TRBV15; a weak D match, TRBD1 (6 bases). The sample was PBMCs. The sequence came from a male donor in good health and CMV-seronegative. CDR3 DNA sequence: TGTGCCACCGAAAAAGGACAGCAAAATGAAAAACTGTTTTTT. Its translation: CATEKGQQNEKLFF. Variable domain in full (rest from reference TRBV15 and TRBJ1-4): DAMVIQNPRYQVTQFGKPVTLSCSQTLNHNVMYWYQQKSSQAPKLLFHYYDKDFNNEADTPDNFQSRRPNTSFCFLDIRSPGLGDTAMYLCATEKGQQNEKLFFGSGTQLSVL.